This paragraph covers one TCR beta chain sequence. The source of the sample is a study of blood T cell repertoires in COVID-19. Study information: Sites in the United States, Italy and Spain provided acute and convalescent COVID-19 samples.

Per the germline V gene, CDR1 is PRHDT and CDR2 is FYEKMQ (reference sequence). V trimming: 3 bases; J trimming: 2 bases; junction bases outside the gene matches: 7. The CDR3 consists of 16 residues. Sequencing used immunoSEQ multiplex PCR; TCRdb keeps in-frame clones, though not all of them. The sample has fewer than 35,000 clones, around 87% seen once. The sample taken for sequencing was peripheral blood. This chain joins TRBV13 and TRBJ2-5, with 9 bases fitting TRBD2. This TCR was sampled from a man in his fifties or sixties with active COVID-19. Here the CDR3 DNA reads TGTGCCAGCAGCTTTGGCGGGGGGGCCTTACAAGAGACCCAGTACTTC. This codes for CASSFGGGALQETQYF.